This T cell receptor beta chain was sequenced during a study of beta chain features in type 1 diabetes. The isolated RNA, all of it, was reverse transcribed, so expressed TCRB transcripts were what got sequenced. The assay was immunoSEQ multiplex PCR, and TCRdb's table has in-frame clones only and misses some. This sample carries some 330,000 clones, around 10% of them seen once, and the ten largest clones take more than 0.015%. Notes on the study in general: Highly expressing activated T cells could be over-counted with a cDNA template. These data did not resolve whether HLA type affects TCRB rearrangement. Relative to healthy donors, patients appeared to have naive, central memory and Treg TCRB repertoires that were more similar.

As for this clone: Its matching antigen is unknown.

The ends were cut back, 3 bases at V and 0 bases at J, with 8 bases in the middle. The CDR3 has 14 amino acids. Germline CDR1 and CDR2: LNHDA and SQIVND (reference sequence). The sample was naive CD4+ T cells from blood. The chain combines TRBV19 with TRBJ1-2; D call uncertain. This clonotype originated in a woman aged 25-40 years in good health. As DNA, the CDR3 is TGTGCCAGTAGTATTGGAACAGCTAACTATGGCTACACCTTC. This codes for CASSIGTANYGYTF.